These 28 T cell receptor beta chains were sequenced from one sample in a study of cytomegalovirus exposure and HLA in healthy donors. The data were produced by immunoSEQ multiplex PCR, yet TCRdb's version contains in-frame clones alone and is incomplete. The sample yields 250,000 to 300,000 clones, 80% to 90% seen once. Source material: PBMCs. The receptor set was obtained from a woman between 18 and 29 years old in good health and CMV-seronegative.

The chain carries TRBV2 and TRBJ1-4, with TRBD1 matching over 7 bases. Germline CDR1 SNHLY, CDR2 FYNNEI. The CDR3 is 14 amino acids. The V and J ends lost 5 bases and 5 bases, in that order; junction bases with no gene match: 5. The CDR3 DNA is TGTGCCAGCAGTACACAGGGGTGGAATGAAAAACTGTTTTTT. Encoded protein: CASSTQGWNEKLFF.

The chain joins TRBV4-3 to TRBJ2-7; D is unclear. V lost 1 base and J lost 4, with 8 bases in between. CDR3 size: 13 residues. Germline-derived CDR1 and CDR2 are LGHNA and YSLEER. The CDR3 bases are TGCGCCAGCAGCCAAGTCTTGTATTACGAGCAGTACTTC. This translates into CASSQVLYYEQYF.

This clone was picked up a small number of times. The chain carries TRBV2 and TRBJ1-5; weak D call: TRBD1 (5 bases). V dropped 3 bases and J dropped 7 bases, with 13 bases sitting between them. This CDR3 spans 14 amino acids. Per the germline V gene, CDR1 is SNHLY and CDR2 is FYNNEI. The CDR3 DNA reads as TGTGCCAGCAGTGAGGTAGGGGTGAGGCAGCCCCAGCATTTT. This sequence encodes CASSEVGVRQPQHF.

The genes are TRBV27 and TRBJ1-1; the D gene is possibly TRBD1 (5 bases). V shed 1 base and J shed 4 bases, with 16 bases lying between them. The CDR3 runs to 16 residues. The germline CDR1 and CDR2 sequences are MNHEY and SMNVEV (reference sequence). Here the CDR3 reads CASSLLRGKAGTEAFF. The CDR3 DNA follows: TGTGCCAGCAGTTTATTGCGGGGGAAGGCAGGCACTGAAGCTTTCTTT.

The gene calls are TRBV4-1 and TRBJ2-3, with 7 bases fitting TRBD2. With 4 bases clipped from V and 2 bases from J, the junction kept 15 bases outside the gene matches. The CDR3 consists of 18 residues. Germline CDR1 MGHRA, CDR2 YSYEKL. The CDR3 spells CASSPIPSQAGITDTQYF. CDR3 in DNA: TGCGCCAGCAGCCCAATCCCGTCGCAAGCGGGAATCACAGATACGCAGTATTTT.

This clone was picked up a small number of times. The J gene is TRBJ1-2, the V gene TRBV14; D is unresolved. V was pared by 0 bases and J by 4 bases, with 6 bases between. The length of the CDR3 is 13 residues. Germline V gene sequence: CDR1 SGHDN, CDR2 FVKESK. The CDR3 region has the DNA TGTGCCAGCAGCCAAGATATGAGCTATGGCTACACCTTC. Translated, it gives CASSQDMSYGYTF.

This clone was seen a handful of times. V and J are TRBV30 and TRBJ1-5; D remains ambiguous. CDR1 GTSNPN and CDR2 SVGIG come from the germline V gene (reference sequence). The CDR3 totals 14 residues. V lost 5 bases and J lost 1, with 12 bases in between. The DNA of the CDR3 is TGTGCCTGGGCCCATGGCGGGAGCAATCAGCCCCAGCATTTT. Amino acid sequence: CAWAHGGSNQPQHF.

The chain recombines TRBV7-8 with TRBJ2-1, with 14 bases identical to TRBD2. The CDR3 spans 17 residues. Germline V gene data show CDR1 as SGHVS and CDR2 as FQNEAQ. Unmatched junction bases numbered 10, after V lost 5 bases and J lost 7 bases. The CDR3: CASSPGLAGGWGNEQFF. The CDR3 DNA reads TGTGCCAGCAGCCCAGGACTAGCGGGAGGTTGGGGAAATGAGCAGTTCTTC.

This sequence joins TRBV6-5 and TRBJ2-5; 7 nucleotides agree with TRBD2. Germline values: CDR1 MNHEY, CDR2 SVGAGI. The V and J ends lost 2 bases and 7 bases, in that order; junction bases with no gene match: 4. The CDR3 is 13 residues long. In DNA form, the CDR3 reads TGTGCCAGCAGTTACGCGGGGGTGGGGACCCAGTACTTC. This translates into CASSYAGVGTQYF.

The table lists this clone with a count of one. V is TRBV9 and J is TRBJ1-2; TRBD1 aligns across 8 bases. CDR1 is SGDLS, CDR2 YYNGEE, per germline. With V trimmed by 4 bases and J by 1 base, 9 bases remained unmatched. The CDR3 is 16 residues long. CDR3 bases: TGTGCCAGCAGCTCCCAGACAGGGGTCGTTAACTATGGCTACACCTTC. Translated: CASSSQTGVVNYGYTF.

The rearrangement links TRBV2 to TRBJ2-1; TRBD2 aligns across 9 bases. Germline CDR1 and CDR2: SNHLY and FYNNEI. V was clipped by 8 bases and J by 10 bases; unmatched bases: 15. This CDR3 contains 15 residues. The CDR3 is CASLSATSGRGEQFF. The CDR3 nucleotides read TGTGCCAGCCTCTCCGCGACTAGCGGCCGGGGGGAGCAGTTCTTC. The full variable domain, completed using reference TRBV2 and TRBJ2-1, is EPEVTQTPSHQVTQMGQEVILRCVPISNHLYFYWYRQILGQKVEFLVSFYNNEISEKSEIFDDQFSVERPDGSNFTLKIRSTKLEDSAMYFCASLSATSGRGEQFFGPGTRLTVL.

V gene TRBV5-1 combines with J gene TRBJ2-7, with 9 bases identical to TRBD2. The CDR3 spans 15 residues. J gave up 5 bases and V 7 bases, and 13 bases lay outside the gene matches. CDR1 and CDR2 (germline): SGHRS, YFSETQ. The CDR3 is CASLPRPSGTDEQYF. The CDR3 bases are TGCGCCAGCCTTCCCCGGCCTAGCGGGACGGACGAGCAGTACTTC. The full variable domain, rest sourced from reference TRBV5-1 and TRBJ2-7, is KAGVTQTPRYLIKTRGQQVTLSCSPISGHRSVSWYQQTPGQGLQFLFEYFSETQRNKGNFPGRFSGRQFSNSRSEMNVSTLELGDSALYLCASLPRPSGTDEQYFGPGTRLTVT.

Worth noting for this clone: The junction does not match germline at one end; this may be a read error. The V gene is TRBV2, the J gene TRBJ1-4, with D possibly being TRBD1 (6 bases). The germline V gene encodes CDR1 SNHLY and CDR2 FYNNEI. The CDR3 contains 14 residues. DNA for the CDR3: TGTGCCAGCAGTTTGGACAGTCATAATGAGAAACTGTTTTTT. This sequence encodes CASSLDSHNEKLFF.

The chain employs TRBV30 and TRBJ1-1, with 7 bases matching TRBD1. This CDR3 is 14 amino acids long. From germline, CDR1 is GTSNPN and CDR2 SVGIG (reference sequence). V lost 0 bases and J lost 0; bases outside the gene matches: 1. The CDR3: CAWSVTGMNTEAFF. DNA for the CDR3: TGTGCCTGGAGTGTGACAGGGATGAACACTGAAGCTTTCTTT. Looking up the rest from reference TRBV30 and TRBJ1-1 gives the full variable domain: SQTIHQWPATLVQPVGSPLSLECTVEGTSNPNLYWYRQAAGRGLQLLFYSVGIGQISSEVPQNLSASRPQDRQFILSSKKLLLSDSGFYLCAWSVTGMNTEAFFGQGTRLTVV.

The chain combines TRBV7-3 with TRBJ1-1, with D uncertain. V was clipped by 0 bases and J by 3 bases, with 5 bases between them. The CDR3 is 13 residues long. Germline CDR1 reads SGHTA; CDR2 reads FQGTGA. The CDR3 DNA follows: TGTGCCAGCAGCTTAACGGACTACACTGAAGCTTTCTTT. Its translation is CASSLTDYTEAFF.

The rearrangement joins TRBV7-2 to TRBJ1-2; 9 bases line up with TRBD1. CDR3 length equals 16 residues. The germline V gene encodes CDR1 SGHTA and CDR2 FQGNSA. The ends lost 5 bases at V and 4 bases at J; junction bases unmatched: 11. DNA for the CDR3: TGTGCCAGCAGCCCCCACGGACAGGGGCTTCCCTATGGCTACACCTTC. This gives the protein CASSPHGQGLPYGYTF.

The chain combines TRBV5-4 with TRBJ2-7; D might be TRBD2 (6 bases). The V gene's germline CDR1 is SGHNT and CDR2 YYREEE (reference sequence). CDR3 length: 15 residues. V was clipped by 1 base and J by 4 bases, with 15 bases between them. This CDR3 is CASSLLGLGSYEQYF. DNA for the CDR3: TGTGCCAGCAGCTTGCTCGGACTCGGGAGTTACGAGCAGTACTTC.

This chain connects TRBV11-2 to TRBJ2-3, with 8 bases lining up with TRBD2. From germline, CDR1 is SGHAT and CDR2 FQNNGV. The CDR3 extends over 14 amino acids. With V trimmed by 2 bases and J by 5 bases, 3 bases remained unmatched. The CDR3 DNA follows: TGTGCCAGCAGCTTAAGCGGGGGTGAAGATACGCAGTATTTT. Translating it yields CASSLSGGEDTQYF.

The chain recombines TRBV7-8 with TRBJ2-5; 11 bases fit TRBD2. Germline loops: CDR1 SGHVS, CDR2 FQNEAQ. The CDR3 sequence is 12 residues long. Written as DNA, the CDR3 is TGTGGTAGCGGGGGGGACCAAGAGACCCAGTACTTC. It specifies CGSGGDQETQYF. The full variable domain, rest sourced from reference TRBV7-8 and TRBJ2-5, is GAGVSQSPRYKVAKRGQDVALRCDPISGHVSLFWYQQALGQGPEFLTYFQNEAQLDKSGLPSDRFFAERPEGSVSTLKIQRTQQEDSAVYLCGSGGDQETQYFGPGTRLLVL.

This clone has at least ten counts. This sequence joins TRBV30 and TRBJ1-5, with D possibly matching TRBD1 (5 bases). This CDR3 has 14 residues. Trimming removed 0 bases from V and 1 base from J, with 7 bases in between. CDR1 is GTSNPN, CDR2 SVGIG, per germline (reference sequence). CDR3 protein: CAWSVKGSNQPQHF. In DNA, the CDR3 is TGTGCCTGGAGTGTTAAGGGGAGCAATCAGCCCCAGCATTTT.

V usage is TRBV6-5 and J usage is TRBJ1-1; possible D gene TRBD1, 5 bases. This CDR3 has 14 amino acids. Germline V CDR1 and CDR2: MNHEY, SVGAGI. V shed 2 bases and J shed 5 bases, with 12 bases lying between them. Here the CDR3 DNA reads TGTGCCAGCAGTTACGCAGGGCGCGATACTGAAGCTTTCTTT. This codes for CASSYAGRDTEAFF.

This chain connects TRBV6-1 to TRBJ1-1; TRBD1 agrees at 7 bases. The CDR3 is 16 amino acids. V was clipped by 3 bases and J by 5 bases; unmatched bases: 12. The germline CDR1 and CDR2 sequences are MNHNS and SASEGT. The CDR3 DNA reads as TGTGCCAGCAGTGAGAGACAGGGAAAGATGAGGACTGAAGCTTTCTTT. This sequence encodes CASSERQGKMRTEAFF.

This clone was counted a few times. The chain carries TRBV10-1 and TRBJ1-2; 9 nucleotides align to TRBD1. In germline, CDR1 is WNHNN, CDR2 SYGVQD (reference sequence). After removal of 0 bases from V and 3 bases from J, the junction contained 2 bases not matched to a gene. The CDR3 has 15 residues. CDR3 amino acids: CASSESGDRDYGYTF. The CDR3 nucleotides read TGCGCCAGCAGTGAGTCGGGGGACAGGGACTATGGCTACACCTTC.

The rearrangement uses TRBV18 and TRBJ1-5; 8 nucleotides agree with TRBD1. J lost 2 bases, V lost 2 bases, and 8 bases had no gene match. Germline V gene lookup returns CDR1 KGHSH and CDR2 LQKENI. The CDR3 consists of 17 residues. CDR3 DNA: TGTGCCAGCTCACCATCCCCAGGGGGCATTGGCAATCAGCCCCAGCATTTT. This gives the protein CASSPSPGGIGNQPQHF.

The rearrangement uses TRBV10-2 and TRBJ2-2, with 8 bases that match TRBD2. The ends lost 2 bases at V and 5 bases at J; junction bases unmatched: 10. The CDR3 contains 17 residues. The germline CDR1 and CDR2 sequences are WSHSY and SAAADI. The CDR3 here is CASSEGVGLAGTGELFF. CDR3 bases: TGCGCCAGCAGTGAGGGGGTTGGGCTAGCGGGTACCGGGGAGCTGTTTTTT.

V and J are TRBV4-2 and TRBJ2-2; 14 nucleotides match TRBD2. The junction had 7 bases not matched to a gene; V was cut back by 4 bases and J by 3 bases. Germline V CDR1 and CDR2: LGHNA, YNFKEQ. CDR3 length: 18 amino acids. DNA of the CDR3: TGTGCCAGCAGCCCCGGGACTAGCGGGAGTATGTACACCGGGGAGCTGTTTTTT. It specifies CASSPGTSGSMYTGELFF.

The chain employs TRBV4-1 and TRBJ2-7; the D gene is possibly TRBD1 (5 bases). Per germline, CDR1 MGHRA and CDR2 YSYEKL. The CDR3 is 14 amino acids. Trimming pared 0 bases from V and 6 bases from J, leaving 12 bases between. Written as DNA, the CDR3 is TGCGCCAGCAGCCAAGATTCGTCTAGGGGCGAGCAGTACTTC. Translated: CASSQDSSRGEQYF.

The CDR3 coding sequence is TGCGCCAGCAGCCAAGGGGCTTGGGCGAAGATGAACACTGAAGCTTTCTTT. It encodes CASSQGAWAKMNTEAFF. The rearrangement links TRBV4-3 to TRBJ1-1; D is unclear. Trimming removed 1 base at V and 0 bases at J, with 15 bases between. Germline loops: CDR1 LGHNA, CDR2 YSLEER. There are 17 residues in the CDR3.